The 16 T cell receptor beta chains in this list originate from one sample, sequenced in a study of TIL therapy for anti-PD-1-resistant metastatic lung cancer. The immunoSEQ assay was v3. Method: immunoSEQ multiplex PCR; TCRdb's copy keeps in-frame clones and lacks some. Of about 19,000 clones detected, over 60% appear once; the ten largest clones hold approximately 7%. Time point given: pre-treatment sample, taken before nivolumab and TIL therapy. Sequences were derived from blood, sampled at baseline. These receptors all come from a person between 25 and 80 years old with non-small cell lung cancer.

This clone has only a few counts. The rearrangement uses TRBV5-6 and TRBJ2-3; TRBD1 might be the D (6 bases). Trimming shortened V by 2 bases and J by 1 base, and 17 bases separated the two germline ends. The CDR3 is made up of 17 amino acids. CDR1 is SGHDT, CDR2 YYEEEE, per germline. CDR3 in DNA: TGTGCCAGCAGCTTACCGACGGGCTGGACAGGCACAGATACGCAGTATTTT. Its translation is CASSLPTGWTGTDTQYF.

This clone was picked up one time. The CDR3 DNA is TGTGCCAGCAGCTTAGGCCTTGGCGGTAACTATGGCTACACCTTC. This gives the protein CASSLGLGGNYGYTF. J is TRBJ1-2 and V is TRBV11-2; D not certain. This CDR3 is 15 amino acids long. Germline V lookup: CDR1 SGHAT, CDR2 FQNNGV. V lost 1 base, J lost 1 base, and 10 bases lay in between.

This clone occurred once. Distinct nucleotide sequences in the sample also encode this CDR3. The chain has TRBV27 and TRBJ2-2; D is unresolved. The CDR3 totals 15 residues. The V and J ends lost 2 bases and 4 bases respectively, with 11 bases between them. Germline assignment: CDR1 MNHEY and CDR2 SMNVEV (reference sequence). The CDR3 region is CASSLLQDRTGELFF. The CDR3 region has the DNA TGTGCCAGCAGTTTACTTCAGGACCGCACCGGGGAGCTGTTTTTT.

This clone was observed a single time. V is TRBV5-1 and J is TRBJ2-3; D gene unclear. CDR3 length: 14 amino acids. V was trimmed by 6 bases and J by 2 bases, leaving 13 bases between them. Germline-derived CDR1 and CDR2 are SGHRS and YFSETQ. The CDR3, as DNA: TGCGCCAGCAAGGAAAGCCTTGTCACAGATACGCAGTATTTT. It is translated as CASKESLVTDTQYF.

J is TRBJ2-1 and V is TRBV11-3, with D perhaps TRBD1 or TRBD2 (7 bases each). From germline, CDR1 is SGHNT and CDR2 YENEEA. The CDR3 has 15 residues. The V end lost 1 base, the J end lost 12 bases, and 19 bases lay between the germline ends. CDR3 amino acids: CASSLGAGGDSGQFF. The CDR3 nucleotides are TGTGCCAGCAGCTTAGGGGCAGGGGGGGACAGCGGGCAGTTCTTC.

The chain combines TRBV4-1 with TRBJ1-4; no definite D call. V was clipped by 4 bases and J by 0 bases, with 9 bases between them. The length of the CDR3 is 15 residues. Germline CDR1 reads MGHRA; CDR2 reads YSYEKL. The CDR3 sequence is CASSPSVPTNEKLFF. DNA for the CDR3: TGCGCCAGCAGCCCCTCGGTACCAACTAATGAAAAACTGTTTTTT.

The rearrangement uses TRBV7-9 and TRBJ1-2; possibly TRBD1 for D (5 bases). The length of the CDR3 is 13 residues. Germline V gene sequence: CDR1 SEHNR, CDR2 FQNEAQ (reference sequence). Trimming took 3 bases from V and 2 from J, leaving 7 bases between them. The CDR3 DNA sequence: TGTGCCAGCAGCTTGGACAAAAACTATGGCTACACCTTC. Its protein product is CASSLDKNYGYTF.

This chain uses TRBV5-5 with TRBJ1-3; D unclear. The CDR3 loop spans 15 amino acids. Trimming removed 4 bases from V and 0 bases from J, with 11 bases in between. In germline, CDR1 is SGHKS, CDR2 YYEKEE (reference sequence). The CDR3 reads CASSRSHSSGNTIYF. CDR3 DNA: TGTGCCAGCAGCAGATCCCATAGCTCTGGAAACACCATATATTTT.

The J gene is TRBJ2-3, the V gene TRBV7-2; perhaps TRBD2 as D (6 bases). This CDR3 has 13 amino acids. In germline, CDR1 is SGHTA, CDR2 FQGNSA. V lost 1 base to trimming and J lost 8 bases, with 10 bases between them. CDR3 DNA sequence: TGTGCCAGCAGCTTAGGGGAGGCGGCTACGCAGTATTTT. Translation gives CASSLGEAATQYF.

The chain joins TRBV11-2 to TRBJ2-7; 7 nucleotides line up with TRBD1. The germline CDR1 and CDR2 sequences are SGHAT and FQNNGV. Trimming cost V 5 bases and J 0 bases; bases outside gene matches: 10. This CDR3 has 16 amino acids. The CDR3 protein is CASSPPGQPFSYEQYF. Written as DNA, the CDR3 is TGTGCCAGCAGCCCCCCGGGACAGCCCTTCTCCTACGAGCAGTACTTC.

The genes are TRBV9 and TRBJ2-5; D gene uncertain. CDR1 is SGDLS and CDR2 is YYNGEE in the germline V gene. The CDR3 covers 14 residues. Trimming removed 0 bases at V and 2 bases at J, with 8 bases between. This CDR3 is CASSVDVRQETQYF. The DNA for the CDR3 is TGTGCCAGCAGCGTAGATGTGAGGCAAGAGACCCAGTACTTC. Variable domain in full (rest from reference TRBV9 and TRBJ2-5): DSGVTQTPKHLITATGQRVTLRCSPRSGDLSVYWYQQSLDQGLQFLIQYYNGEERAKGNILERFSAQQFPDLHSELNLSSLELGDSALYFCASSVDVRQETQYFGPGTRLLVL.

The chain joins TRBV21-1 to TRBJ1-1. TRBV21-1 is shown as a pseudogene. The CDR3 contains 16 residues. CDR3 DNA sequence: TGTGCCAGCAGCAAAAGGGCGGCCGACGGGGGCACTGAAGCTTTCTTT. It is translated as CASSKRAADGGTEAFF.

This clone was detected only once. This chain links TRBV12-1 with TRBJ2-2. TRBV12-1 is a recognized pseudogene. This CDR3 has 17 amino acids. CDR3 loop: CASSSPTGKQNTGELFF. In DNA form, the CDR3 reads TGTGCCAGCAGCTCCCCCACTGGCAAACAGAACACCGGGGAGCTGTTTTTT.

V and J are TRBV5-6 and TRBJ2-4; D gene uncertain. Trimming removed 0 bases at V and 0 bases at J, with 7 bases between. Germline V CDR1 and CDR2: SGHDT, YYEEEE. The length of the CDR3 is 15 residues. The CDR3 sequence is CASSLGRLAKNIQYF. The CDR3 coding sequence is TGTGCCAGCAGCTTGGGAAGGTTAGCCAAAAACATTCAGTACTTC.

J is TRBJ2-3 and V is TRBV4-2, with a possible D match to TRBD2 (7 bases). From germline, CDR1 is LGHNA and CDR2 YNFKEQ. V was shortened by 0 bases and J by 9 bases, with 19 bases between the two germline ends. The CDR3 is 16 residues long. The CDR3 nucleotides read TGTGCCAGCAGCCAAGATTTCTCCCAAGGGGGGGCAACGCAGTATTTT. Encoded protein: CASSQDFSQGGATQYF.

This chain uses TRBV5-5 with TRBJ2-7; TRBD1 or TRBD2 may be the D gene (6 bases each). Trimming removed 4 bases from V and 11 bases from J, with 13 bases in between. Germline V lookup: CDR1 SGHKS, CDR2 YYEKEE (reference sequence). The CDR3 totals 11 residues. Written as DNA, the CDR3 is TGTGCCAGCAGCAACTCAAGGGGGGAGTACTTC. This sequence encodes CASSNSRGEYF.